What follows are 2 T cell receptor beta chains derived from one specimen sequenced in a study of response to subunit inactivated influenza vaccine (dated by TCRdb to 2016 to 2019). Library preparation was by RT-PCR. For sequencing, an Illumina HiSeq 2500 was employed. The public reads were quality trimmed at Q25 with fastp and then assembled into clones with MiXCR by TCRdb, keeping productive beta chains. Duplicate CDR3 protein sequences are folded into a single record with the most common DNA and genes. Across this sample there are 610,000 or so distinct CDR3 sequences, with about 14% seen only once. The ten largest clones represent over 8.5% of the sample. The material was PBMCs from blood, obtained 11 to 12 days after vaccination. These receptors all come from a man aged 50-59 years who received an inactivated influenza vaccine. Donor details come from another sample of the same person, matched by shared clones.

This clonotype was counted between two and nine times. V usage is TRBV4-1 and J usage is TRBJ1-6; D is unresolved. CDR3 size: 17 residues. Germline lookup yields CDR1 MGHRA and CDR2 YSYEKL. V gave up 0 bases and J gave up 6 bases, with 15 bases separating them. CDR3 residues: CASSQDPVAGPNSPLHF. DNA of the CDR3: TGCGCCAGCAGCCAAGATCCGGTTGCGGGTCCTAATTCACCCCTCCACTTT.

Many counts were recorded for this clonotype. The CDR3 nucleotides are TGCGCCACTACGACAGGAGGAAGCTCCTACAATGAGCAGTTCTTC. It is translated as CATTTGGSSYNEQFF. The chain employs TRBV5-1 and TRBJ2-1; D possibly corresponds to TRBD1 (6 bases). The CDR3 runs to 15 residues. Germline V gives CDR1 SGHRS, CDR2 YFSETQ. V was clipped by 9 bases and J by 0 bases, with 16 bases between them.